The T cell receptor (beta chain) described here comes from a study of vaccination and CD4 T cells after COVID-19. Study background: Sampling after COVID took place at a median of around 110 days (range 35 to 161) following diagnosis.

Sample time point: late sampling 161 to 241 days after vaccination in a few convalescent patients. This sample's treatment: roughly 10-day PBMC culture with coronavirus spike peptide pools or control peptides (ViraFEST assay). At days 3 and 7, half the medium was exchanged for fresh IL-2 medium. The Oncomine TCR Beta short-read assay sequenced DNA from cultured CD4+ T cells. In TCRdb, the PCR reads were re-called with MiXCR into one record per CDR3 protein. This table has about 22,000 distinct CDR3 sequences, 46% appearing once. This clonotype was counted a few times. What it recognizes is unknown. V shed 1 base and J shed 5 bases, with 20 bases lying between them. The CDR3 has 17 amino acids. The germline V gene has CDR1 MNHNS and CDR2 SASEGT.

The sequencing used CD4+ T cells from blood, cultured in vitro, collected about 7 months after SARS-CoV-2 vaccination. This clonotype was obtained from a human donor who had recovered from COVID-19. V is TRBV6-1 and J is TRBJ2-5; TRBD2 is a possible D gene (5 bases). The CDR3: CASSEGRGTGIRETQYF. CDR3 DNA: TGTGCCAGCAGTGAAGGCCGTGGAACCGGGATTAGGGAGACCCAGTACTTC.